The entry that follows covers one TCR beta chain sequence. This sample was included in a study of low-dose radiotherapy and immunotherapy resistance in tumors. Study-wide background: Study patients were administered oral aspirin at 300 mg daily for four cycles from cycle 1 day 1.

Covering alpha and beta chains, TRAV- and TRBV-specific primers were used for the first-strand cDNA. With a V-primer adapter and a constant-region primer, TCRs were amplified for approximately 19 PCR cycles. TCRdb re-called the reads through MiXCR, storing one row per CDR3 protein. The data show tens of thousands of distinct CDR3 sequences, less than 40% seen once. CDR3 length: 16 amino acids. With 1 base removed from V and 0 bases from J, the gap between germline ends came to 12 bases. Germline V gene data show CDR1 as SGHVS and CDR2 as FNYEAQ. Time point indicated: before trial treatment. Donors were given nivolumab, ipilimumab, aspirin, low-dose cyclophosphamide and low-dose radiotherapy.

The TCR sequence derives from a female donor with ovarian cancer. The material was PBMCs, obtained before treatment. The chain combines TRBV7-6 with TRBJ1-1; D not resolved. The CDR3 protein is CASSLVALVVNTEAFF. The CDR3 region has the DNA TGTGCCAGCAGCTTAGTGGCCCTCGTCGTGAACACTGAAGCTTTCTTT.